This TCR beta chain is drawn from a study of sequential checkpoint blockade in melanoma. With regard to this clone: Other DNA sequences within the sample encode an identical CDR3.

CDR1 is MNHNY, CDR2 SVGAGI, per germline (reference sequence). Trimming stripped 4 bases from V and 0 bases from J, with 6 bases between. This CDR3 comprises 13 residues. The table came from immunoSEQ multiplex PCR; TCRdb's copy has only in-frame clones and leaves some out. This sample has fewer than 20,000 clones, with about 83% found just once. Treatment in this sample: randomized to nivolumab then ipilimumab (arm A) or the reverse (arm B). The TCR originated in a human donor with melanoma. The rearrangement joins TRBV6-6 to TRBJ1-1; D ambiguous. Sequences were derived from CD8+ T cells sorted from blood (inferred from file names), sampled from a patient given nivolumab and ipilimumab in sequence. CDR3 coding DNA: TGTGCCAGCAGTTCTCGAGTGAACACTGAAGCTTTCTTT. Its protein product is CASSSRVNTEAFF.